The rows below give T cell receptor beta chains drawn from one sample of a study of blood T cell repertoires in COVID-19. The assay was immunoSEQ multiplex PCR, and TCRdb's table has in-frame clones only and misses some. The sample comprises about 29,000 clones, nearly 90% of which are singletons, and about 9.9% rests with the top ten. The sequenced sample was peripheral blood. These receptors came from a human donor in a cohort sampled during active COVID-19. Both conserved end residues are part of each CDR3. D genes are given only for firm matches. Only part of the rows carry a size: once, few, many, or a class if the clone is expanded.

V gene	clone size	J gene	D gene	CDR3 protein	CDR3 DNA
TRBV5-1	-	TRBJ2-3	-	CASSRTTDTQYF	TGCGCCAGCAGCCGTACAACAGATACGCAGTATTTT
TRBV10-3	-	TRBJ1-3	-	CAISDLDIPGNTIYF	TGTGCCATCAGTGATTTAGACATACCTGGAAACACCATATATTTT
TRBV9	-	TRBJ2-1	TRBD1	CASSVGGQGASEQFF	TGTGCCAGCAGCGTAGGTGGACAGGGAGCAAGTGAGCAGTTCTTC
TRBV6-5	-	TRBJ1-1	-	CASSYSGLGPEAFF	TGTGCCAGCAGTTACTCAGGTCTGGGGCCTGAAGCTTTCTTT
TRBV7-9	-	TRBJ2-5	-	CASSNQGGEGETQYF	TGTGCCAGCAGCAACCAGGGGGGAGAGGGGGAGACCCAGTACTTC
TRBV9	-	TRBJ2-7	-	CASSPGQFYEQYF	TGTGCCAGCAGCCCTGGGCAGTTCTACGAGCAGTACTTC
TRBV5-1	-	TRBJ2-5	TRBD2	CASSFLAGTQETQYF	TGCGCCAGCAGCTTTCTAGCGGGGACCCAAGAGACCCAGTACTTC
TRBV9	-	TRBJ2-3	TRBD1	CASSGRDSTDTQYF	TGTGCCAGCAGCGGACGGGACAGTACGGATACGCAGTATTTT
TRBV11-2	-	TRBJ2-2	-	CASSLRQQNTGELFF	TGTGCCAGCAGCCTGCGACAGCAGAACACCGGGGAGCTGTTTTTT
TRBV24-1	-	TRBJ2-1	TRBD1	CATSEKTGGVYNEQFF	TGTGCCACCAGTGAGAAAACAGGGGGTGTCTACAATGAGCAGTTCTTC
TRBV7-2	-	TRBJ2-7	TRBD1	CASSGTGTYEQYF	TGTGCCAGCAGCGGGACAGGCACCTACGAGCAGTACTTC
TRBV11-2	-	TRBJ1-6	TRBD1	CASSSRDRDYNSPLHF	TGTGCCAGCAGCTCCCGGGACAGGGACTATAATTCACCCCTCCACTTT
TRBV28	-	TRBJ2-7	TRBD2	CASSLPREGVYEQYF	TGTGCCAGCAGTTTACCCAGGGAGGGAGTGTACGAGCAGTACTTC
TRBV5-5	-	TRBJ2-7	-	CASSLTGSSYEQYF	TGTGCCAGCAGCTTAACAGGGAGCTCCTACGAGCAGTACTTC
TRBV28	-	TRBJ1-2	TRBD1	CASSLGTAYGYTF	TGTGCCAGCAGTCTTGGGACAGCCTATGGCTACACCTTC
TRBV6-5	-	TRBJ1-1	TRBD1	CASSNNWDSSLWAFF	TGTGCCAGCAGTAACAACTGGGACAGCTCTTTATGGGCTTTCTTT
TRBV11-2	once	TRBJ2-1	TRBD2	CASSLGGLASEQFF	TGTGCCAGCAGCTTAGGGGGACTAGCTAGCGAGCAGTTCTTC
TRBV6-2/TRBV6-3	-	TRBJ1-5	-	CASSYTGPANQPQHF	TGTGCCAGCAGTTATACAGGGCCGGCTAATCAGCCCCAGCATTTT
TRBV7-9	-	TRBJ1-1	-	CASSFASGVDTEAFF	TGTGCCAGCAGCTTCGCTTCGGGGGTGGACACTGAAGCTTTCTTT
TRBV6-5	-	TRBJ2-5	-	CASSYTLGGETQYF	TGTGCCAGCAGTTACACCCTTGGGGGGGAGACCCAGTACTTC
TRBV27	-	TRBJ2-7	-	CASSLSPGDEQYF	TGTGCCAGCAGTTTATCGCCAGGGGACGAGCAGTACTTC
TRBV28	-	TRBJ2-2	-	CASSLAGRDGELFF	TGTGCCAGCAGTTTAGCAGGGCGGGACGGGGAGCTGTTTTTT
TRBV2	-	TRBJ2-7	TRBD1	CASSSGTGTYEQYF	TGTGCCAGCAGTTCCGGGACAGGGACATACGAGCAGTACTTC
TRBV19	-	TRBJ1-6	-	CASWDQGTLYNSPLHF	TGTGCCAGTTGGGATCAGGGGACACTTTATAATTCACCCCTCCACTTT
TRBV23-1	-	TRBJ2-1	TRBD1	CASGTATGKNNEQFF	TGCGCCAGCGGGACCGCGACAGGGAAGAACAATGAGCAGTTCTTC
TRBV5-1	-	TRBJ1-2	-	CASRLGGEYGYTF	TGCGCCAGCAGGCTGGGGGGTGAATATGGCTACACCTTC
TRBV6-2/TRBV6-3	-	TRBJ2-5	TRBD1	CASSYDRGVLETQYF	TGTGCCAGCAGTTATGACAGGGGAGTTTTGGAGACCCAGTACTTC
TRBV5-1	few	TRBJ1-5	-	CASSLDPSSGNQPQHF	TGCGCCAGCAGCTTGGATCCTTCATCGGGCAATCAGCCCCAGCATTTT
TRBV5-1	-	TRBJ2-2	TRBD1	CASSYPTGFNTGELFF	TGCGCCAGCAGCTACCCGACAGGGTTTAACACCGGGGAGCTGTTTTTT
TRBV19	-	TRBJ1-1	-	CASRTTEDTEAFF	TGTGCCAGTAGGACGACGGAGGACACTGAAGCTTTCTTT
TRBV11-3	-	TRBJ2-1	TRBD1	CASSPPGQNNEQFF	TGTGCCAGCAGCCCTCCGGGACAGAACAATGAGCAGTTCTTC
TRBV6-5	-	TRBJ2-1	-	CASSYSMTGNNEQFF	TGTGCCAGCAGTTACTCGATGACAGGAAACAATGAGCAGTTCTTC
TRBV27	once	TRBJ1-1	TRBD1	CASSFLYRGVGTEAFF	TGTGCCAGCAGTTTTCTTTACAGGGGAGTGGGCACTGAAGCTTTCTTT
TRBV6-2/TRBV6-3	-	TRBJ2-2	TRBD1	CASSTPDRSTGELFF	TGTGCCAGCAGTACCCCGGACAGGAGCACCGGGGAGCTGTTTTTT
TRBV4-2	-	TRBJ2-4	TRBD2	CASSPGGGGVAKNIQYF	TGTGCCAGCAGCCCCGGCGGCGGGGGGGTAGCCAAAAACATTCAGTACTTC
TRBV6-5	once	TRBJ1-6	-	CASSYGTNYSPPHF	TGTGCCAGCAGTTACGGGACTAATTATTCACCCCCCCACTTT
TRBV6-2/TRBV6-3	-	TRBJ2-5	-	CASSYSIETQYF	TGTGCCAGCAGTTACTCTATAGAGACCCAGTACTTC
TRBV4-1	once	TRBJ1-2	-	CASSPGGGYGYTF	TGCGCCAGCAGCCCCGGGGGAGGCTATGGCTACACCTTC
TRBV7-9	-	TRBJ1-2	-	CASSLANLQSYTF	TGTGCCAGCAGCTTAGCTAATTTACAGAGTTACACCTTC
TRBV7-9	-	TRBJ1-1	TRBD1	CASSQSTGIEMNTEAFF	TGTGCCAGCAGCCAATCGACAGGGATTGAGATGAACACTGAAGCTTTCTTT
TRBV19	once	TRBJ1-5	-	CASSPQVGGHQPQHF	TGTGCCAGTAGTCCCCAGGTGGGGGGGCATCAGCCCCAGCATTTT
TRBV7-9	-	TRBJ2-7	TRBD1	CASSLGPLTGGYEQYF	TGTGCCAGCAGCTTAGGGCCCCTAACAGGGGGGTACGAGCAGTACTTC
TRBV27	-	TRBJ2-2	-	CASSSQLDTGELFF	TGTGCCAGCAGTTCCCAACTTGACACCGGGGAGCTGTTTTTT
TRBV28	-	TRBJ1-5	-	CASSLSYQPQHF	TGTGCCAGCAGTTTATCGTATCAGCCCCAGCATTTT
TRBV27	-	TRBJ2-3	-	CASSFYPEGDTQYF	TGTGCCAGCAGTTTTTACCCGGAGGGAGATACGCAGTATTTT
TRBV9	-	TRBJ2-3	TRBD1	CASSVGGQGTGDTQYF	TGTGCCAGCAGCGTAGGCGGACAGGGGACCGGTGATACGCAGTATTTT
TRBV12-2	-	TRBJ1-1	-	CASRQRQGRTEAFF	TGTGCAAGTCGCCAAAGACAGGGGCGGACTGAAGCTTTCTTT
TRBV18	-	TRBJ2-3	-	CASSLGGSTDTQYF	TGTGCCAGCTCTTTAGGGGGAAGCACAGATACGCAGTATTTT
TRBV18	-	TRBJ2-4	-	CASSPYNTGLENIQYF	TGTGCCAGCTCACCATATAATACAGGGTTGGAAAACATTCAGTACTTC
TRBV6-6	-	TRBJ2-4	-	CASSPRQSNIQYF	TGTGCCAGCAGTCCCAGACAGTCAAACATTCAGTACTTC
TRBV5-6	-	TRBJ1-2	-	CASSFRGIYGYTF	TGTGCCAGCAGCTTCCGGGGTATCTATGGCTACACCTTC
TRBV4-1	once	TRBJ2-2	-	CASRQEGASGELFF	TGCGCCAGCAGACAAGAAGGGGCTAGCGGGGAGCTGTTTTTT
TRBV5-4	-	TRBJ2-7	TRBD1	CASSLAGTGAYEQYF	TGTGCCAGCAGCTTAGCGGGGACAGGGGCCTACGAGCAGTACTTC
TRBV11-1	-	TRBJ2-5	-	CASSLGGGGLETQYF	TGTGCCAGCAGCTTAGGGGGCGGAGGGTTAGAGACCCAGTACTTC
TRBV4-2	-	TRBJ2-2	-	CASRDSDWGTGELFF	TGTGCCAGCAGGGACTCCGATTGGGGAACCGGGGAGCTGTTTTTT